The T cell receptor beta chain under discussion was sequenced for a study of blood T cell repertoires in COVID-19 (dated by TCRdb to the early 2020s). Some background on the complete study: The collaborator samples originated in the United States, Italy and Spain and spanned the acute and convalescent phases of COVID-19. Where available, HLA class I and class II types were obtained from metadata supplied by the sample provider rather than from assay-based typing. The dataset comprised deeply sampled blood TCRbeta repertoires from subjects exposed to, actively infected with, or recovered from COVID-19. Nearly every sample came with metadata listing a de-identified subject ID, COVID-19 status, age in years and sex. The samples were drawn from two sources: the first 160 participants of the ongoing ImmuneRACE study, and fewer than 1,500 subjects contributed by 6 global collaborators. The repertoires were made available in a free public database intended to serve as a resource for research on the immune response to SARS-CoV-2. The material from the prospective study consisted of cDNA or gDNA derived from T cells, B-cell-depleted T cells, or PBMCs.

One collaborating source in Seattle enrolled patients during active infection and followed them longitudinally through the course of disease. Each collaborating institution followed its own protocols to collect whole blood in K2EDTA tubes. For TCRbeta analysis, collaborators shipped samples in one of three forms: frozen whole blood, isolated PBMCs, or DNA extracted from either of those sample types. TCRbeta CDR3 regions were amplified from genomic DNA using the immunoSEQ Assay, a bias-controlled multiplex PCR. The paper's processing steps were these. Nucleated cell counts per sample were estimated from amplification of reference gene primers within the assay. Sequence reads were collapsed and filtered to measure the absolute abundance of every unique TCRbeta CDR3 rearrangement. For each sample, productive Simpson clonality was calculated as the square root of Simpson's diversity index over productive rearrangements. The clones in this table, taken by TCRdb from immuneACCESS, are in-frame only. Not every clone is retained; where verified, under half of the shortfall comes from an unresolved V gene, and the cause of the rest is unknown. V, J and clone size are those of that table, while D and trimming were read from the DNA. This sample holds about 310,000 clones; nearly 90% were observed only once. The ten largest clones take up 0.8% to 1.3% of the sample.

CDR1 and CDR2 were assigned from the germline V gene as MNHEY and SVGEGT. The CDR3 spans 14 residues, from the cysteine through the phenylalanine. CDR3 DNA is the only sequence kept; it has 42 bases, read in frame from the first base. Trimming takes 0 bases from V and 1 base from J, and the germline ends sit 7 bases apart. Study-wide conclusions, independent of this receptor: The quantity of clinical and demographic metadata differed by source and by participant and was supplied without curation.

In its sample, this clone was seen a few times. Its antigen specificity is not known. The record has no base qualities; no much larger clone is one base away. The sequence was obtained from a woman between 40 and 50 years old with COVID-19, enrolled during active disease. The sequencing input was peripheral blood. The chain is encoded by TRBV6-2 or TRBV6-3 joined to TRBJ2-7; the D gene lacks a confident call. In nucleotide form, the sequence is TGTGCCAGCAGTTACTCGTTTCCTTCCTACGAGCAGTACTTC. Its protein product is CASSYSFPSYEQYF.